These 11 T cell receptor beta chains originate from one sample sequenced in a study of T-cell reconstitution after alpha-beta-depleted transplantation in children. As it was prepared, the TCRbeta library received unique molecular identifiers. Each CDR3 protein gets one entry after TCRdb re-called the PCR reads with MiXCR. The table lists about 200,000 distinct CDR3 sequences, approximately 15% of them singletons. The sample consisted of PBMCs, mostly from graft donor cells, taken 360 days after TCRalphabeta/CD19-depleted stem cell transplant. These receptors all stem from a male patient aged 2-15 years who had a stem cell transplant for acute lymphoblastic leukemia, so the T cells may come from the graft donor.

This CDR3 reads CASSQDMRQDNEQFF. The CDR3, as DNA: TGCGCCAGCAGCCAAGATATGCGACAGGACAATGAGCAGTTCTTC. This chain uses TRBV4-3 with TRBJ2-1; D is perhaps TRBD1 (6 bases). Germline loops: CDR1 LGHNA, CDR2 YSLEER. This CDR3 is built from 15 residues. V lost 0 bases to trimming and J lost 5 bases, with 11 bases between them.

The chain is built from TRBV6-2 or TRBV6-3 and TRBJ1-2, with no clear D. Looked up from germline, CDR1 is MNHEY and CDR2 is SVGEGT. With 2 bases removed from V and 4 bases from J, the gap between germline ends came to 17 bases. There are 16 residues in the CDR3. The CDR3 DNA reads TGTGCCAGCAGTTACGGGTCACGACAACTACTCTATGGCTACACCTTC. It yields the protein CASSYGSRQLLYGYTF.

CDR3 sequence: CSANAGPNNEKLFF. CDR3 bases: TGCAGTGCTAACGCAGGGCCGAATAATGAAAAACTGTTTTTT. This sequence joins TRBV20-1 and TRBJ1-4; a possible D gene is TRBD1 (5 bases). The V gene's germline CDR1 is DFQATT and CDR2 SNEGSKA (reference sequence). Trimming shortened V by 4 bases and J by 4 bases, and 13 bases separated the two germline ends. The CDR3 runs to 14 residues.

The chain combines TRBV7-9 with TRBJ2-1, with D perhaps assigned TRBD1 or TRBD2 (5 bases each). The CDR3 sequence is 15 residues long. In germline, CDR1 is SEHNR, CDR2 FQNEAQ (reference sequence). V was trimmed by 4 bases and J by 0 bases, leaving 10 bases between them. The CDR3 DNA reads TGTGCCAGCAGCTCCTATGGGGGCTCCTACAATGAGCAGTTCTTC. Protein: CASSSYGGSYNEQFF. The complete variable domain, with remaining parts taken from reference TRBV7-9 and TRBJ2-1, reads DTGVSQNPRHKITKRGQNVTFRCDPISEHNRLYWYRQTLGQGPEFLTYFQNEAQLEKSRLLSDRFSAERPKGSFSTLEIQRTEQGDSAMYLCASSSYGGSYNEQFFGPGTRLTVL.

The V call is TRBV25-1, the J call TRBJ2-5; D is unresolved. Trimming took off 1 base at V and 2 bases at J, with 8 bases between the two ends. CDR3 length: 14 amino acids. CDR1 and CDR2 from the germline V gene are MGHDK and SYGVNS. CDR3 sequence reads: CASSEFRLQETQYF. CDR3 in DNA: TGTGCCAGCAGTGAATTCCGGCTACAAGAGACCCAGTACTTC.

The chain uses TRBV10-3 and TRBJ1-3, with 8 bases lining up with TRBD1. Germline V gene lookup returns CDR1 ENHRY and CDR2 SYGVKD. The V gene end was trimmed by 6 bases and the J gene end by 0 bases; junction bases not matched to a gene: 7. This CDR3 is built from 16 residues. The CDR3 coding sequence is TGTGCCATCAGCACTGACAGGGGCAACTCTGGAAACACCATATATTTT. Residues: CAISTDRGNSGNTIYF.

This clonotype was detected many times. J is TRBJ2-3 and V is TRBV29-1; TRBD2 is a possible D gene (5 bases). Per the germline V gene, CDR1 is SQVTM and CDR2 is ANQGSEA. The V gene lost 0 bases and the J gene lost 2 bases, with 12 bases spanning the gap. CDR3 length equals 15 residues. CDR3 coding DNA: TGCAGCGTTGAAGATTTTGCGGGTATCACAGATACGCAGTATTTT. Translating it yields CSVEDFAGITDTQYF.

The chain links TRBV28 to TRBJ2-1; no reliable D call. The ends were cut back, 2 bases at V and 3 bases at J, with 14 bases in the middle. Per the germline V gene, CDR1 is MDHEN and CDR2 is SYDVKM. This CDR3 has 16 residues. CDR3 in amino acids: CASSLSLDTYYNEQFF. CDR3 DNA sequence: TGTGCCAGCAGTTTAAGTCTTGACACCTACTACAATGAGCAGTTCTTC.

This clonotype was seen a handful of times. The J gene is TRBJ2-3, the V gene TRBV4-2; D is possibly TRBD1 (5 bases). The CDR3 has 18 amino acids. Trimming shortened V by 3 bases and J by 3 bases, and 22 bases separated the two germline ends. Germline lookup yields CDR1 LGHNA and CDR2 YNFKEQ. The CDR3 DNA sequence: TGTGCCAGCAGCCACCCCAAAACTCTGGCAGGGCGTACAGATACGCAGTATTTT. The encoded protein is CASSHPKTLAGRTDTQYF.

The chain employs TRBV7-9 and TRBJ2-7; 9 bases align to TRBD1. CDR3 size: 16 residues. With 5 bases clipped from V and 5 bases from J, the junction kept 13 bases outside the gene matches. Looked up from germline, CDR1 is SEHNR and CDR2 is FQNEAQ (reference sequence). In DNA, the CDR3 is TGTGCCAGCAGCCCAATGGGAGGGACAGGGTTCAACGAGCAGTACTTC. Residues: CASSPMGGTGFNEQYF.

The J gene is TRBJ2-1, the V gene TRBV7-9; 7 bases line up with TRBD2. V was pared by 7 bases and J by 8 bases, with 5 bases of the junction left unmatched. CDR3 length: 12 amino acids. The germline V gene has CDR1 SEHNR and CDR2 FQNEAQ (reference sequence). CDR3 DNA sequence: TGTGCCAGCATAGCGGGCAACGATGAGCAGTTCTTC. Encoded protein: CASIAGNDEQFF.